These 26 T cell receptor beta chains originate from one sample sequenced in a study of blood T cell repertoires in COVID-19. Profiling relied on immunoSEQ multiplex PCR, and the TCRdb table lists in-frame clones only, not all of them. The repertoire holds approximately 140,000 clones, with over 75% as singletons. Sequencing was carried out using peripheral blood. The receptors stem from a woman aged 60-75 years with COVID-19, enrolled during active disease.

CDR3: CASSREFSRHNERYSNQPQHF. For the CDR3, the DNA is TGTGCCAGCTCACGCGAGTTTTCGAGACACAACGAAAGATATAGCAATCAGCCCCAGCATTTT. The chain couples TRBV18 to TRBJ1-5; D is unclear. CDR3 length: 21 amino acids. The germline V gene encodes CDR1 KGHSH and CDR2 LQKENI. Trimming left V 4 bases short and J 0 bases short, with 28 bases between.

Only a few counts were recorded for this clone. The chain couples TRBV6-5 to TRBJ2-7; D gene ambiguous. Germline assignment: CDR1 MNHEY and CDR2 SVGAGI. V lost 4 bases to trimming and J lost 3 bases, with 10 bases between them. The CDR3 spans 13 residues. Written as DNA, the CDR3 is TGTGCCAGCAGTTCTACCCAAAACTACGAGCAGTACTTC. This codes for CASSSTQNYEQYF.

The CDR3 coding sequence is TGTGCCAGCTCACCCCCCGGAGATACGCAGTATTTT. This encodes CASSPPGDTQYF. This chain uses TRBV18 with TRBJ2-3, with no clear D. The CDR3 is 12 amino acids. In germline, CDR1 is KGHSH, CDR2 LQKENI. V dropped 3 bases and J dropped 5 bases, with 6 bases sitting between them.

The CDR3 reads CASSQPGLGVLWQYF. The CDR3, as DNA: TGTGCCAGCAGCCAACCGGGACTAGGAGTTTTGTGGCAGTACTTC. The rearrangement joins TRBV7-9 to TRBJ2-7, with 8 bases that match TRBD2. V lost 5 bases and J lost 9; bases outside the gene matches: 15. The germline V gene encodes CDR1 SEHNR and CDR2 FQNEAQ (reference sequence). This CDR3 has 15 residues.

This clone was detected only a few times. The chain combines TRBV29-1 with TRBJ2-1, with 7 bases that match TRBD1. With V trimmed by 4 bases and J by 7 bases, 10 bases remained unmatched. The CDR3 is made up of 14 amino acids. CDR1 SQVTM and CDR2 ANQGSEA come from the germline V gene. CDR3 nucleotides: TGCAGCGTTGCTACCGGGACAGCAATAAATGAGCAGTTCTTC. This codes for CSVATGTAINEQFF.

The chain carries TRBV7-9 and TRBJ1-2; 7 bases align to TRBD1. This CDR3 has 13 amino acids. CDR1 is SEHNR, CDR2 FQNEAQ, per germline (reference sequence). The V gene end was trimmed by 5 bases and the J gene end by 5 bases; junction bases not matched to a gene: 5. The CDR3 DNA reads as TGTGCCAGCAGCCCAGACAGGGAGTATGGCTACACCTTC. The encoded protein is CASSPDREYGYTF.

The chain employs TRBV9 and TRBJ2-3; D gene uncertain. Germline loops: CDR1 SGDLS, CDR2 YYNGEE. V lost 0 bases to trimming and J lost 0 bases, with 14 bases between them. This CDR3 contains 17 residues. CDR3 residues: CASSVVPPGSSTDTQYF. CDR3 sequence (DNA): TGTGCCAGCAGCGTAGTCCCCCCCGGTTCTAGCACAGATACGCAGTATTTT.

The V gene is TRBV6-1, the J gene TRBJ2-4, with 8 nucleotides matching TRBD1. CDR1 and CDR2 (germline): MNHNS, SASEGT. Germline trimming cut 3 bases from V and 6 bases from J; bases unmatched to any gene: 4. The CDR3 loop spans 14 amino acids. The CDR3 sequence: CASSDRGLPNIQYF. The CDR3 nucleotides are TGTGCCAGCAGTGACAGGGGGCTCCCAAACATTCAGTACTTC.

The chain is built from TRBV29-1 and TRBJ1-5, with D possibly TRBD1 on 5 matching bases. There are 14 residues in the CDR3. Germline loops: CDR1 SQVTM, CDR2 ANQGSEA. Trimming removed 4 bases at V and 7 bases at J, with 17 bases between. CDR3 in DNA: TGCAGCGTTGGGGAGGCGGACTCAGGGCAGCCCCAGCATTTT. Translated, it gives CSVGEADSGQPQHF.

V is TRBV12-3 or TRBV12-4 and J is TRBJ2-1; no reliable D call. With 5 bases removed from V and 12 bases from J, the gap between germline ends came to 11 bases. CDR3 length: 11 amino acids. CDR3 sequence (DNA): TGTGCCAGCAGTGGGCGAGATTGGCAGTTCTTC. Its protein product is CASSGRDWQFF.

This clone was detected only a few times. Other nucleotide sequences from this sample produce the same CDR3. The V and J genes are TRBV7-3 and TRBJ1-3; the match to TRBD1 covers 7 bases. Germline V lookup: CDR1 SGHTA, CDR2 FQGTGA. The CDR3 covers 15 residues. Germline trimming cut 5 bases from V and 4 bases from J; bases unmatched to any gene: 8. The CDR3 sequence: CASSPQGGLGNTIYF. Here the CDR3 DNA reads TGTGCCAGCAGCCCTCAAGGGGGCTTAGGAAACACCATATATTTT.

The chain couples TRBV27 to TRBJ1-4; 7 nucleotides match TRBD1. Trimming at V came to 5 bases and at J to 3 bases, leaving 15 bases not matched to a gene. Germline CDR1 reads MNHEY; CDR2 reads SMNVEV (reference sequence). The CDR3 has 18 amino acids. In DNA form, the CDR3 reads TGTGCCAGCAGTCGATTACAGGGGCGCGGATCCGCTAATGAAAAACTGTTTTTT. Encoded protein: CASSRLQGRGSANEKLFF.

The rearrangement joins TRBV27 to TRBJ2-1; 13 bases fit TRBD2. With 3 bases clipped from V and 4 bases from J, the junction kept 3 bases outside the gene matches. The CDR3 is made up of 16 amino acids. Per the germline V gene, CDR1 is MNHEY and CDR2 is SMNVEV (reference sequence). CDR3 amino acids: CASSFRLAGGYNEQFF. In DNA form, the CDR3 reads TGTGCCAGCAGTTTCCGACTAGCGGGGGGTTACAATGAGCAGTTCTTC.

The CDR3 nucleotides are TGCGCCAGCAGCTTGGTCGGGGACACTGAAGCTTTCTTT. Translation: CASSLVGDTEAFF. The genes are TRBV5-1 and TRBJ1-1; D gene ambiguous. The CDR3 sequence is 13 residues long. Germline loops: CDR1 SGHRS, CDR2 YFSETQ. With 0 bases removed from V and 3 bases from J, the gap between germline ends came to 6 bases.

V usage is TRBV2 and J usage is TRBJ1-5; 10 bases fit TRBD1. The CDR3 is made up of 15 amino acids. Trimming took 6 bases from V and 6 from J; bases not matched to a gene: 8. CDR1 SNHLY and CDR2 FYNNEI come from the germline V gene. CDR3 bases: TGTGCCAGCAGGGAGACAGGGGGCGCAACTCAGCCCCAGCATTTT. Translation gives CASRETGGATQPQHF.

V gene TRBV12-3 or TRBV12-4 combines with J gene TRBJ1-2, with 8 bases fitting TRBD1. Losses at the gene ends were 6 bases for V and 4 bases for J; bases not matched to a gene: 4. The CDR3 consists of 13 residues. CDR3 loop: CASSLGTGYGYTF. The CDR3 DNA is TGTGCCAGCAGCCTGGGGACAGGCTATGGCTACACCTTC.

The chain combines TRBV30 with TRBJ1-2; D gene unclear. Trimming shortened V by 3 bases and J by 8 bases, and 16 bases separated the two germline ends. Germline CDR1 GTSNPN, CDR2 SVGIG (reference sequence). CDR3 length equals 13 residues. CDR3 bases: TGTGCCTGGAGCCCCCCGCGGGTAGAGGGCTACACCTTC. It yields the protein CAWSPPRVEGYTF.

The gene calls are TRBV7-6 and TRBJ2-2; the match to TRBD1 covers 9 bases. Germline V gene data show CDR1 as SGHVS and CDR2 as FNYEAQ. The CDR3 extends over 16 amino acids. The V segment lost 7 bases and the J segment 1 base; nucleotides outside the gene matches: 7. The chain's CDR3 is CASTLMDRGNTGELFF. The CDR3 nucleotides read TGTGCCAGCACCCTGATGGACAGGGGGAACACCGGGGAGCTGTTTTTT. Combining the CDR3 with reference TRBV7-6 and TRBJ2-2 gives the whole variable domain GAGVSQSPRYKVTKRGQDVALRCDPISGHVSLYWYRQALGQGPEFLTYFNYEAQQDKSGLPNDRFSAERPEGSISTLTIQRTEQRDSAMYRCASTLMDRGNTGELFFGEGSRLTVL.

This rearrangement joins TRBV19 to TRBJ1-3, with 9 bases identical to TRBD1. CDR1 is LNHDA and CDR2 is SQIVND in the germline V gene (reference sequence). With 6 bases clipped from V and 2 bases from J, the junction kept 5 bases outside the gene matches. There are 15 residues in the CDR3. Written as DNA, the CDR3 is TGTGCCAGTAGAAGGGACAGGGAAACTGGAAACACCATATATTTT. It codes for CASRRDRETGNTIYF.

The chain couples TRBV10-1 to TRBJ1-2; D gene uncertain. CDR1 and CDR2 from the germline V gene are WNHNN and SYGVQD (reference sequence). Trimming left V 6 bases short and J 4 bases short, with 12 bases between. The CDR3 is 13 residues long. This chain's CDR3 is CASSPGVGYGYTF. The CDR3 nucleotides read TGCGCCAGCAGCCCCGGGGTCGGCTATGGCTACACCTTC.

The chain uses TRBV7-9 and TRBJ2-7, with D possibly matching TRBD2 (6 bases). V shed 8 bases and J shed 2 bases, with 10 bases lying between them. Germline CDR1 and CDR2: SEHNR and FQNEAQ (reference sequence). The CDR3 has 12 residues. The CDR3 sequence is CASGRETYEQYF. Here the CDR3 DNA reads TGTGCCAGCGGTCGGGAGACCTACGAGCAGTACTTC.

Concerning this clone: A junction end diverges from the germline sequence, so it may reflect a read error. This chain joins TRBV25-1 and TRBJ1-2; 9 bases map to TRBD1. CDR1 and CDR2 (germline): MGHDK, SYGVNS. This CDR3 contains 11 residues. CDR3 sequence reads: CASSLPGTGSF. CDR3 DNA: TGTGCCAGCAGTCTCCCCGGGACAGGGTCCTTC.

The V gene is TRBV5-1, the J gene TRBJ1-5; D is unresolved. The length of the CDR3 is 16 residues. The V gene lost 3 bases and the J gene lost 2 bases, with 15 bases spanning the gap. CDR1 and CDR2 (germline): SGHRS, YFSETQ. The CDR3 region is CASSSSGARGNQPQHF. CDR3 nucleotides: TGCGCCAGCAGCTCATCAGGTGCGCGGGGCAATCAGCCCCAGCATTTT.

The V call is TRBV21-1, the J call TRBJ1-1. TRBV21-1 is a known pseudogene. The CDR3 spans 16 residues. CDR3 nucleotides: TGTGCCAGCACCCCCAACCCAGTCGGCGGGAACACTGAAGCTTTCTTT. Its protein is CASTPNPVGGNTEAFF.

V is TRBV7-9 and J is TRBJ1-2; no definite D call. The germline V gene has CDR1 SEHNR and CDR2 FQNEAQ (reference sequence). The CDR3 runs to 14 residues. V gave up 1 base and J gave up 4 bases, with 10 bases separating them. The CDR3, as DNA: TGTGCCAGCAGCTTAGGAACCCCAGGCTATGGCTACACCTTC. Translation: CASSLGTPGYGYTF.

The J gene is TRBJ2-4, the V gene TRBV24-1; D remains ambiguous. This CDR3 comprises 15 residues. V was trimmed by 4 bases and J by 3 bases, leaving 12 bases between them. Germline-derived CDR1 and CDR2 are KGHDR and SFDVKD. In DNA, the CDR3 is TGTGCCACCAGTGAATTTCGTCTAGGCAAAAACATTCAGTACTTC. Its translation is CATSEFRLGKNIQYF.